The 16 T cell receptor beta chains presented below share a single source sample, sequenced in a study of a mutant IDH1 vaccine in newly diagnosed glioma. Time point here: baseline, week 1 (first vaccination visit). The treatment was: pre-vaccination baseline after standard-of-care therapy. The table came from immunoSEQ multiplex PCR; TCRdb's copy has only in-frame clones and leaves some out. This table holds over 55,000 clones, about 83% found once. Sample: peripheral blood mononuclear cells (PBMCs), taken from a glioma patient treated with radiotherapy, temozolomide or both. All receptors derive from a woman younger than 35 with glioma. Some clones in this sample may be carry-over from other donors' samples.

The chain employs TRBV18 and TRBJ1-4, with a tentative D call TRBD1 (5 bases). Germline V gene data show CDR1 as KGHSH and CDR2 as LQKENI. Trimming cost V 3 bases and J 8 bases, with 19 bases left between them. The length of the CDR3 is 16 residues. The CDR3 sequence: CASSPVIGDSTEKLFF. The CDR3 DNA sequence: TGTGCCAGCTCACCTGTAATCGGGGACTCTACGGAAAAACTGTTTTTT.

J is TRBJ1-6 and V is TRBV7-9; maybe TRBD1 (6 bases). The germline V gene encodes CDR1 SEHNR and CDR2 FQNEAQ (reference sequence). This CDR3 contains 16 residues. The V gene lost 5 bases and the J gene lost 7 bases, with 18 bases spanning the gap. CDR3 amino acids: CASSHQGMGANSPLHF. The CDR3 DNA sequence: TGTGCCAGCAGCCATCAGGGGATGGGGGCCAATTCACCCCTCCACTTT.

The J gene is TRBJ2-7, the V gene TRBV9, with a possible D match to TRBD1 (5 bases). This CDR3 contains 14 residues. Germline V gene sequence: CDR1 SGDLS, CDR2 YYNGEE. V gave up 0 bases and J gave up 4 bases, with 11 bases separating them. The CDR3 sequence is CASSVAQAGYEQYF. CDR3 in DNA: TGTGCCAGCAGCGTAGCACAGGCCGGGTACGAGCAGTACTTC.

This clone appeared a few times. The rearrangement joins TRBV30 to TRBJ2-3; D may be TRBD2 (7 bases). Germline assignment: CDR1 GTSNPN and CDR2 SVGIG (reference sequence). V lost 5 bases and J 6 bases, leaving 21 bases between the germline ends. The CDR3 extends over 15 amino acids. The CDR3: CAWGIAGYTGDTQYF. The CDR3 coding sequence is TGTGCCTGGGGCATAGCGGGCTACACAGGGGATACGCAGTATTTT.

CDR3 protein: CSVVQGRSYEQYF. CDR3 DNA: TGCAGCGTGGTACAGGGCCGCTCCTACGAGCAGTACTTC. The V call is TRBV29-1, the J call TRBJ2-7; a weak D match, TRBD1 (6 bases). This CDR3 region has 13 residues. V lost 6 bases and J lost 0, with 12 bases in between. Germline V gene lookup returns CDR1 SQVTM and CDR2 ANQGSEA.

This rearrangement joins TRBV5-1 to TRBJ2-1; D may be TRBD1 or TRBD2 (5 bases each). CDR3 length: 12 residues. The V end lost 3 bases, the J end lost 7 bases, and 8 bases lay between the germline ends. The germline gives CDR1 SGHRS, CDR2 YFSETQ. CDR3 nucleotide sequence: TGCGCCAGCAGCTGGGGCGGGAATGAGCAGTTCTTC. It codes for CASSWGGNEQFF. The full variable domain, completed using reference TRBV5-1 and TRBJ2-1, is KAGVTQTPRYLIKTRGQQVTLSCSPISGHRSVSWYQQTPGQGLQFLFEYFSETQRNKGNFPGRFSGRQFSNSRSEMNVSTLELGDSALYLCASSWGGNEQFFGPGTRLTVL.

Only a few counts were recorded for this clone. The rearrangement uses TRBV11-2 and TRBJ1-2; D is perhaps TRBD1 (5 bases). V dropped 7 bases and J dropped 4 bases, with 22 bases sitting between them. From germline, CDR1 is SGHAT and CDR2 FQNNGV. The CDR3 is made up of 16 amino acids. The CDR3: CASTGGQGYGSYGYTF. CDR3 sequence (DNA): TGTGCCAGCACCGGCGGCCAGGGTTATGGCAGCTATGGCTACACCTTC.

The chain employs TRBV5-6 and TRBJ1-1; the D gene is possibly TRBD1 (6 bases). Trimming cost V 3 bases and J 3 bases, with 21 bases left between them. Germline assignment: CDR1 SGHDT and CDR2 YYEEEE. The CDR3 has 17 amino acids. CDR3 sequence (DNA): TGTGCCAGCAGCTCCCAAGGGGGAGGGGTGGGGGACACTGAAGCTTTCTTT. Translating it yields CASSSQGGGVGDTEAFF.

This rearrangement joins TRBV10-1 to TRBJ2-2; 8 bases are shared with TRBD1. The CDR3 contains 14 residues. CDR1 and CDR2 (germline): WNHNN, SYGVQD (reference sequence). Trimming at V came to 4 bases and at J to 6 bases, leaving 4 bases not matched to a gene. The DNA of the CDR3 is TGCGCCAGCAGTGTTCTACAGGGGGCCGGGGAGCTGTTTTTT. It codes for CASSVLQGAGELFF.

The genes are TRBV27 and TRBJ2-7; D is uncertain. The germline gives CDR1 MNHEY, CDR2 SMNVEV (reference sequence). This CDR3 region has 11 residues. The V gene lost 6 bases and the J gene lost 9 bases, with 12 bases spanning the gap. The CDR3 nucleotides are TGTGCCAGCAGGGATCCGTCCGGGCAGTACTTC. The encoded protein is CASRDPSGQYF.

CDR3 residues: CASSEGPGAAKNIQYF. CDR3 sequence (DNA): TGTGCCAGCAGTGAAGGGCCGGGGGCTGCCAAAAACATTCAGTACTTC. The chain employs TRBV2 and TRBJ2-4; the D gene could be TRBD1 or TRBD2 (6 bases each). CDR3 size: 16 residues. CDR1 and CDR2 from the germline V gene are SNHLY and FYNNEI. The germline V and J ends were trimmed by 1 base and 1 base, with 11 bases remaining between them.

There are a few counts of this clone. The chain links TRBV19 to TRBJ2-2, with D possibly being TRBD2 (5 bases). This CDR3 spans 13 amino acids. Germline assignment: CDR1 LNHDA and CDR2 SQIVND (reference sequence). The ends were cut back, 7 bases at V and 4 bases at J, with 10 bases in the middle. CDR3 DNA sequence: TGTGCCAGTAAGACTACGGGCACCGGGGAGCTGTTTTTT. Amino acid sequence: CASKTTGTGELFF.

The J gene is TRBJ2-5, the V gene TRBV7-9; unclear D gene. Trimming cost V 2 bases and J 3 bases, with 7 bases left between them. Looked up from germline, CDR1 is SEHNR and CDR2 is FQNEAQ (reference sequence). The CDR3 sequence is 13 residues long. CDR3: CASSLLGKETQYF. The CDR3 DNA reads TGTGCCAGCAGCTTATTAGGGAAAGAGACCCAGTACTTC.

This clone was seen only once. The V call is TRBV6-5, the J call TRBJ1-2; 12 nucleotides align to TRBD1. CDR3 length: 13 residues. Germline V gene lookup returns CDR1 MNHEY and CDR2 SVGAGI. Trimming removed 6 bases from V and 11 bases from J; junction bases left unmatched: 7. CDR3 protein: CASSRGTGGVYTF. The DNA of the CDR3 is TGTGCCAGCAGCCGAGGGACAGGGGGCGTTTACACCTTC.

The chain couples TRBV10-3 to TRBJ2-7, with TRBD2 identical over 15 bases. The germline V gene has CDR1 ENHRY and CDR2 SYGVKD. This CDR3 comprises 13 residues. V shed 10 bases, J shed 4 bases, and the junction held 2 bases outside the gene matches. CDR3 sequence (DNA): TGTGCCACGGGACTAGCGGGAGGATACGAGCAGTACTTC. Amino acids: CATGLAGGYEQYF.

The chain combines TRBV6-1 with TRBJ1-5; D unclear. Per germline, CDR1 MNHNS and CDR2 SASEGT. The CDR3 covers 13 residues. Trimming cost V 7 bases and J 0 bases, with 7 bases left between them. The CDR3 region has the DNA TGTGCCAGCATAGGCAATAGCAATCAGCCCCAGCATTTT. The encoded protein is CASIGNSNQPQHF.